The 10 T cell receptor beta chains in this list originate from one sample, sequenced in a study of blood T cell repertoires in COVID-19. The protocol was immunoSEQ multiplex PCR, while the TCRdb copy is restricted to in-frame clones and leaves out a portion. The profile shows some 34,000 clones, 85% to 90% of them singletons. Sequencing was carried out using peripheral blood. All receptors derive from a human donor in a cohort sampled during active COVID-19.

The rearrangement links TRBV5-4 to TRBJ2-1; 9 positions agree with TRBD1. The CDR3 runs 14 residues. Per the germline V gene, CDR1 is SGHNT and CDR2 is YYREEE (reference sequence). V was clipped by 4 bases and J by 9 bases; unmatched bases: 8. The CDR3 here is CASSPGQGLGEQFF. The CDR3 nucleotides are TGTGCCAGCAGCCCGGGACAGGGTTTGGGTGAGCAGTTCTTC.

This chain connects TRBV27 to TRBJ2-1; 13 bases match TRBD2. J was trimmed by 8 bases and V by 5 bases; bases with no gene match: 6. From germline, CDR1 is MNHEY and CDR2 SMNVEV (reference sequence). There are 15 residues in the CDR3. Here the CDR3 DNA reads TGTGCCAGCAGTCACAGAGGACTAGCGGGAGATGAGCAGTTCTTC. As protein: CASSHRGLAGDEQFF.

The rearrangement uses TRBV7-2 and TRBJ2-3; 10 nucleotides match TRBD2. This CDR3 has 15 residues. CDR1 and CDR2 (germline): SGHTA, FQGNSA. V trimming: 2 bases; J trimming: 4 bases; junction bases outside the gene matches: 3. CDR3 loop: CASSLRLAGADTQYF. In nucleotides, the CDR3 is TGTGCCAGCAGCTTACGGCTAGCGGGGGCAGATACGCAGTATTTT. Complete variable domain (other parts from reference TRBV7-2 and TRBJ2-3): GAGVSQSPSNKVTEKGKDVELRCDPISGHTALYWYRQSLGQGLEFLIYFQGNSAPDKSGLPSDRFSAERTGGSVSTLTIQRTQQEDSAVYLCASSLRLAGADTQYFGPGTRLTVL.

CDR3 DNA sequence: TGTGCCAGTGGGACTAGGCCCTACGAGCAGTACTTC. Protein sequence: CASGTRPYEQYF. The chain joins TRBV5-4 to TRBJ2-7, with 8 bases fitting TRBD2. The CDR3 sequence is 12 residues long. Germline V gene lookup returns CDR1 SGHNT and CDR2 YYREEE (reference sequence). With 8 bases clipped from V and 2 bases from J, the junction kept 3 bases outside the gene matches.

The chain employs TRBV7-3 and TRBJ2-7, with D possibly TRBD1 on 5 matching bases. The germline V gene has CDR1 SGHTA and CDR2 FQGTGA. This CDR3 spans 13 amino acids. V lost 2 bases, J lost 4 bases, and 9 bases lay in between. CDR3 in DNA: TGTGCCAGCAGCTTAGCCCGACAGTACGAGCAGTACTTC. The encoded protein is CASSLARQYEQYF.

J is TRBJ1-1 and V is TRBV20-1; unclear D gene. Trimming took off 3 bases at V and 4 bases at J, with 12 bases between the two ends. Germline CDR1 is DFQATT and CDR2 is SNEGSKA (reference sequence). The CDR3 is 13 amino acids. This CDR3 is CSASSQSGTEAFF. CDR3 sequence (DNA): TGCAGTGCTAGTAGTCAGTCGGGCACTGAAGCTTTCTTT.

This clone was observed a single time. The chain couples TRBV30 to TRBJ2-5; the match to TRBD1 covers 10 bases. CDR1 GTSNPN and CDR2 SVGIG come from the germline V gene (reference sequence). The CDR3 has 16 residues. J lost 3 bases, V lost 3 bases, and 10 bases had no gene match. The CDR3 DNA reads TGTGCCTGGAGGGGCCAGGACAGGGGGATCGAAGAGACCCAGTACTTC. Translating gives CAWRGQDRGIEETQYF.

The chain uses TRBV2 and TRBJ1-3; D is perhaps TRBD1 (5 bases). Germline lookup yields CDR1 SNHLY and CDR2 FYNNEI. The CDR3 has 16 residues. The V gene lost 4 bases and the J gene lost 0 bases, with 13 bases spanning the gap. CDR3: CASSVRDSTSGNTIYF. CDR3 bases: TGTGCCAGCAGTGTGCGGGACTCGACCTCTGGAAACACCATATATTTT.

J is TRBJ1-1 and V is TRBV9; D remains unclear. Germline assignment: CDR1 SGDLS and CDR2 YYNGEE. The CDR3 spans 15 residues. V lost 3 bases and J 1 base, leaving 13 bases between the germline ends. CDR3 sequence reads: CASSASTGKNTEAFF. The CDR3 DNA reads TGTGCCAGCAGCGCAAGCACCGGGAAGAACACTGAAGCTTTCTTT.

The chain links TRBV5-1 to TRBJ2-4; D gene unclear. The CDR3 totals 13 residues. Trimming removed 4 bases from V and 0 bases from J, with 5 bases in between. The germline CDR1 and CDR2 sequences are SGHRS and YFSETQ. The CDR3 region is CASSNLAKNIQYF. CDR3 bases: TGCGCCAGCAGCAATCTAGCCAAAAACATTCAGTACTTC.